Each of the 19 T cell receptor beta chains below was sequenced from the same sample in a study of cytotoxic CD8 clonotypes in ibrutinib-treated CLL. Data came from immunoSEQ multiplex PCR; TCRdb stores just in-frame clones and leaves some out. The table records 150,000 to 250,000 clones, 72% of them present only once. The specimen comprised PBMCs, sampled after 24 months of ibrutinib treatment. The receptors here all came from a human donor with chronic lymphocytic leukemia.

This chain uses TRBV2 with TRBJ2-7; D remains unclear. CDR3 length equals 13 residues. CDR1 is SNHLY, CDR2 FYNNEI, per germline. Trimming took off 3 bases at V and 9 bases at J, with 15 bases between the two ends. The chain's CDR3 is CASSDAGQLGQYF. CDR3 bases: TGTGCCAGCAGTGATGCAGGCCAGCTTGGGCAGTACTTC.

The chain links TRBV10-3 to TRBJ1-5, with unresolved D. V was clipped by 4 bases and J by 8 bases, with 15 bases between them. CDR1 and CDR2 (germline): ENHRY, SYGVKD. The CDR3 extends over 14 amino acids. DNA of the CDR3: TGTGCCATCAGTGTGGGTCCCGAGTTTGAGCCCCAGCATTTT. This codes for CAISVGPEFEPQHF.

This clone occurred a few times. The chain couples TRBV4-1 to TRBJ1-4, with 7 bases fitting TRBD1. V dropped 1 base and J dropped 6; count of bases not matched to a gene: 8. CDR3 size: 16 residues. Germline CDR1 MGHRA, CDR2 YSYEKL. The CDR3 spells CASSQGPTGYDEKLFF. The CDR3 DNA sequence: TGCGCCAGCAGCCAAGGACCGACAGGGTATGATGAAAAACTGTTTTTT.

The rearrangement links TRBV6-1 to TRBJ2-2; D unclear. The CDR3 covers 13 residues. From germline, CDR1 is MNHNS and CDR2 SASEGT. With 4 bases removed from V and 2 bases from J, the gap between germline ends came to 5 bases. The CDR3 nucleotides read TGTGCCAGCAGTGCTCTTAACACCGGGGAGCTGTTTTTT. Translated, it gives CASSALNTGELFF.

The rearrangement uses TRBV23-1 and TRBJ2-7; 10 bases match TRBD1. TRBV23-1 is recorded as an ORF, its role being uncertain. The V gene end was trimmed by 2 bases and the J gene end by 6 bases; junction bases not matched to a gene: 10. The CDR3 runs 16 residues. The DNA of the CDR3 is TGCGCCAGCAGTCAACGACAGGGGGCGTTTGTCATCGAGCAGTACTTC. It yields the protein CASSQRQGAFVIEQYF.

This rearrangement joins TRBV25-1 to TRBJ2-7; the match to TRBD2 covers 8 bases. The CDR3 length is 17 residues. The junction had 12 bases not matched to a gene; V was cut back by 2 bases and J by 3 bases. Germline V CDR1 and CDR2: MGHDK, SYGVNS. CDR3 sequence: CASSELLAVIQGYEQYF. The CDR3, as DNA: TGTGCCAGCAGTGAACTACTAGCGGTTATCCAGGGCTACGAGCAGTACTTC.

The rearrangement uses TRBV4-2 and TRBJ2-1; D uncertain. CDR3 length equals 14 residues. Between the trimmed V and J ends, which lost 1 base and 7 bases, there was a span of 11 bases. The germline V gene has CDR1 LGHNA and CDR2 YNFKEQ. CDR3 DNA: TGTGCCAGCAGCCAAGTAGGTGGAGTGAATGAGCAGTTCTTC. Translating it yields CASSQVGGVNEQFF.

The chain has TRBV10-2 and TRBJ1-1; maybe TRBD1 (5 bases). Trimming cost V 4 bases and J 5 bases, with 11 bases left between them. This CDR3 is built from 13 residues. Germline CDR1 is WSHSY and CDR2 is SAAADI. The CDR3 sequence: CASSVPGPTEAFF. As DNA, the CDR3 is TGCGCCAGCAGTGTCCCAGGGCCAACTGAAGCTTTCTTT.

This sequence joins TRBV9 and TRBJ2-3, with TRBD2 identical over 9 bases. There are 16 residues in the CDR3. With V trimmed by 0 bases and J by 2 bases, 4 bases remained unmatched. Germline loops: CDR1 SGDLS, CDR2 YYNGEE. The CDR3 DNA sequence: TGTGCCAGCAGCGTAGAGGCGGGAGGGCACACAGATACGCAGTATTTT. Residues: CASSVEAGGHTDTQYF. Using reference TRBV9 and TRBJ2-3 for the parts outside the CDR3, the full variable domain is DSGVTQTPKHLITATGQRVTLRCSPRSGDLSVYWYQQSLDQGLQFLIQYYNGEERAKGNILERFSAQQFPDLHSELNLSSLELGDSALYFCASSVEAGGHTDTQYFGPGTRLTVL.

The rearrangement uses TRBV10-1 and TRBJ1-4, with D perhaps TRBD1 (5 bases). The CDR3 is 15 amino acids. V shed 0 bases and J shed 7 bases, with 12 bases lying between them. CDR1 and CDR2 (germline): WNHNN, SYGVQD (reference sequence). CDR3 residues: CASSESKGLGEKLFF. Written as DNA, the CDR3 is TGCGCCAGCAGTGAGTCAAAGGGGCTTGGTGAAAAACTGTTTTTT.

This chain links TRBV30 with TRBJ2-3, with 8 bases matching TRBD2. Germline lookup yields CDR1 GTSNPN and CDR2 SVGIG (reference sequence). The CDR3 is made up of 15 amino acids. With V trimmed by 3 bases and J by 0 bases, 5 bases remained unmatched. This chain's CDR3 is CAWSPLAGSTDTQYF. DNA for the CDR3: TGTGCCTGGAGCCCTTTAGCGGGGAGCACAGATACGCAGTATTTT.

This clone has a handful of counts. J is TRBJ1-2 and V is TRBV6-4, with 7 bases fitting TRBD1. The CDR3 runs 14 residues. Germline values: CDR1 MRHNA, CDR2 SNTAGT. Trimming at V came to 4 bases and at J to 4 bases, leaving 6 bases not matched to a gene. The CDR3 DNA sequence: TGTGCCAGCAGTGCCGGGACAGAGTTCTATGGCTACACCTTC. It specifies CASSAGTEFYGYTF.

In DNA, the CDR3 is TGTGCCATCAGTGAGTCAACAGGGGGGGGGAGTCAGCCCCAGCATTTT. It translates to CAISESTGGGSQPQHF. The chain uses TRBV10-3 and TRBJ1-5; 8 bases match TRBD1. Germline CDR1 ENHRY, CDR2 SYGVKD. Unmatched junction bases numbered 7, after V lost 0 bases and J lost 6 bases. This CDR3 spans 16 amino acids.

V and J are TRBV9 and TRBJ2-5; D possibly matches TRBD1 or TRBD2 (5 bases each). Germline V gene data show CDR1 as SGDLS and CDR2 as YYNGEE. Deletions cut 4 bases from V and 5 bases from J, with 12 bases between. CDR3 length equals 13 residues. The CDR3: CASSSGTAETQYF. CDR3 DNA: TGTGCCAGCAGCTCCGGGACCGCGGAGACCCAGTACTTC.

There are a few counts of this clone. CDR3 sequence: CASSGRLAGLTDTQYF. The CDR3, as DNA: TGTGCCAGCAGCGGCCGACTAGCGGGGCTAACAGATACGCAGTATTTT. This sequence joins TRBV9 and TRBJ2-3; 11 bases are shared with TRBD2. Looked up from germline, CDR1 is SGDLS and CDR2 is YYNGEE. V was clipped by 3 bases and J by 3 bases; unmatched bases: 6. The CDR3 is 16 residues long.

The rearrangement uses TRBV5-4 and TRBJ2-1; D remains ambiguous. The CDR3 has 15 residues. Germline lookup yields CDR1 SGHNT and CDR2 YYREEE (reference sequence). V was pared by 0 bases and J by 0 bases, with 7 bases between. CDR3 sequence reads: CASSLGATSYNEQFF. The CDR3 DNA reads as TGTGCCAGCAGCTTGGGGGCGACCTCCTACAATGAGCAGTTCTTC.

The gene calls are TRBV15 and TRBJ2-1; weak D call: TRBD2 (5 bases). The V gene's germline CDR1 is LNHNV and CDR2 YYDKDF (reference sequence). V shed 1 base and J shed 0 bases, with 10 bases lying between them. The CDR3 has 16 amino acids. The CDR3 DNA is TGTGCCACCAGCAGAGTAACGGGGAGCTCCTACAATGAGCAGTTCTTC. It is translated as CATSRVTGSSYNEQFF.

The table lists this clone with a count of one. The V call is TRBV27, the J call TRBJ2-2; 7 positions agree with TRBD1. The CDR3 contains 15 residues. V lost 5 bases to trimming and J lost 2 bases; unmatched junction nucleotides: 5. CDR1 is MNHEY and CDR2 is SMNVEV in the germline V gene (reference sequence). CDR3 protein: CASSRGQINTGELFF. The CDR3 DNA is TGTGCCAGCAGTAGGGGGCAGATTAACACCGGGGAGCTGTTTTTT.

This CDR3 reads CASSPGTGREQYF. The DNA of the CDR3 is TGTGCCAGCAGCCCGGGGACAGGGCGCGAGCAGTACTTC. This chain uses TRBV11-3 with TRBJ2-7; the match to TRBD1 covers 9 bases. This CDR3 spans 13 amino acids. The germline CDR1 and CDR2 sequences are SGHNT and YENEEA. The V and J ends lost 5 bases and 6 bases, in that order; junction bases with no gene match: 5.